These T cell receptor beta chains were read from a single sample in a study of monozygotic twins with inflammatory bowel disease. TCRdb reworked the 5' RACE reads into one entry per CDR3 protein, no DNA. The sample table includes 150,000 or so distinct CDR3 sequences. Sequencing was done on a sample of blood. The source of these receptors is a human donor with ulcerative colitis or Crohn's disease, or a healthy co-twin of an affected twin (not recorded which). CDR3s include the opening cysteine and the closing phenylalanine or tryptophan. Each record gives: V gene, CDR3 length, J gene, CDR3 protein.

TRBV7-2	17	TRBJ1-6	CASSLVPGTLNNSPLHF
TRBV7-9	14	TRBJ1-2	CASSPPRGSYGYTF
TRBV20-1	13	TRBJ2-7	CSARRASSYEQYF
TRBV20-1	15	TRBJ2-7	CSARGTTKPTGEQYF
TRBV27	21	TRBJ2-3	CASSLFQMTGGPRTGTDTQYF
TRBV29-1	14	TRBJ2-1	CSATGTSGPLGQFF
TRBV28	15	TRBJ2-7	CASSFGGQGVNEQYF
TRBV19	15	TRBJ2-7	CASSTLGQGSYEQYF
TRBV6-1	15	TRBJ2-7	CASQKGLAGTYEQYF
TRBV19	18	TRBJ2-6	CASSIQGTGISGANVLTF
TRBV19	13	TRBJ2-7	CATSFDTSYEQYF
TRBV5-4	12	TRBJ2-1	CASSWDYNEQFF
TRBV29-1	11	TRBJ2-2	CSAMTSPAGFF
TRBV20-1	15	TRBJ1-1	CSARVPGREATEAFF
TRBV12-3/TRBV12-4	14	TRBJ1-2	CASSLRGTGDGYTF
TRBV5-1	13	TRBJ1-4	CASSFRGGEKLFF